Presented here are 6 T cell receptor beta chains from one specimen sequenced in a study of OX40 agonist ivuxolimab in advanced cancers. Libraries were prepared by immunoSEQ multiplex PCR; TCRdb keeps only in-frame clonotypes and omits some of them. Of roughly 86,000 clones detected, approximately 90% appear once; the ten largest clones hold around 0.44%. The sequencing here drew on CD4+ or CD8+ T cells sorted from blood, taken in a trial of the OX40 agonist ivuxolimab. These receptors came from an adult with an advanced solid tumor such as melanoma, head and neck, liver or kidney cancer.

V gene TRBV28 combines with J gene TRBJ2-7; D tentatively reads TRBD1 or TRBD2 (6 bases each). The germline V and J ends were trimmed by 10 bases and 2 bases, with 18 bases remaining between them. The CDR3 length is 14 residues. Germline CDR1 MDHEN, CDR2 SYDVKM. The CDR3 here is CATLMGGQAYEQYF. In nucleotides, the CDR3 is TGTGCCACCTTAATGGGGGGCCAGGCCTACGAGCAGTACTTC.

The chain links TRBV10-3 to TRBJ2-3; either TRBD1 or TRBD2 may fit D (5 bases each). The germline V and J ends were trimmed by 0 bases and 9 bases, with 7 bases remaining between them. CDR3 length equals 12 residues. The germline V gene has CDR1 ENHRY and CDR2 SYGVKD. The CDR3: CAISESGETQYF. The CDR3 DNA reads as TGTGCCATCAGTGAGTCGGGGGAAACGCAGTATTTT.

The chain joins TRBV7-2 to TRBJ2-3, with 13 bases lining up with TRBD2. This CDR3 comprises 18 residues. Per the germline V gene, CDR1 is SGHTA and CDR2 is FQGNSA. The junction had 7 bases not matched to a gene; V was cut back by 3 bases and J by 1 base. The CDR3 sequence is CASSLRGLAGLRTDTQYF. For the CDR3, the DNA is TGTGCCAGCAGCTTGAGGGGACTAGCGGGACTCCGCACAGATACGCAGTATTTT.

The chain employs TRBV28 and TRBJ2-7; D remains unclear. The ends were cut back, 4 bases at V and 4 bases at J, with 5 bases in the middle. The CDR3 has 11 amino acids. Germline-derived CDR1 and CDR2 are MDHEN and SYDVKM. CDR3 sequence reads: CASSSPYEQYF. Written as DNA, the CDR3 is TGTGCCAGCAGTTCCCCTTACGAGCAGTACTTC.

J is TRBJ2-5 and V is TRBV5-1, with 12 bases matching TRBD2. CDR1 SGHRS and CDR2 YFSETQ come from the germline V gene. V lost 7 bases, J lost 3 bases, and 7 bases stayed unmatched. The CDR3 runs 15 residues. CDR3 loop: CASASRTSGEETQYF. The DNA of the CDR3 is TGCGCCAGCGCATCCCGGACTAGCGGGGAAGAGACCCAGTACTTC.

The chain links TRBV10-3 to TRBJ2-7; TRBD1 or TRBD2 may be the D gene (5 bases each). This CDR3 region has 15 residues. V was clipped by 6 bases and J by 3 bases, with 18 bases between them. In germline, CDR1 is ENHRY, CDR2 SYGVKD. CDR3 sequence reads: CAIRTGTSSLYEQYF. The DNA of the CDR3 is TGTGCCATCAGGACCGGGACCTCATCCCTCTACGAGCAGTACTTC.